These 6 T cell receptor beta chains were sequenced from one sample in a study of beta chain features in type 1 diabetes. Expressed TCRB transcripts were sequenced because the isolated RNA had all been reverse transcribed beforehand. Libraries were prepared by immunoSEQ multiplex PCR; TCRdb keeps only in-frame clonotypes and omits some of them. The table has more than 300,000 clones, roughly 12% seen once. The specimen sequenced was naive CD4+ T cells from blood. Every receptor here comes from a man aged 18 to 29 in good health.

CDR3 coding DNA: TGTGCCAGCAGTTTATGGGCTAGCGGGAGGACCTACAATGAGCAGTTCTTC. It translates to CASSLWASGRTYNEQFF. The V gene is TRBV27, the J gene TRBJ2-1, with 11 bases fitting TRBD2. Germline V CDR1 and CDR2: MNHEY, SMNVEV (reference sequence). After removal of 1 base from V and 2 bases from J, the junction contained 4 bases not matched to a gene. The CDR3 is made up of 17 amino acids.

There are a few counts of this clone. The V call is TRBV28, the J call TRBJ2-3; TRBD2 aligns across 10 bases. J lost 3 bases, V lost 5 bases, and 5 bases had no gene match. Germline V gene lookup returns CDR1 MDHEN and CDR2 SYDVKM. The CDR3 is 15 residues long. As DNA, the CDR3 is TGTGCCAGCAGTACGCCGACTAGCGGGACAGATACGCAGTATTTT. Translating gives CASSTPTSGTDTQYF. The full variable domain, rest sourced from reference TRBV28 and TRBJ2-3, is DVKVTQSSRYLVKRTGEKVFLECVQDMDHENMFWYRQDPGLGLRLIYFSYDVKMKEKGDIPEGYSVSREKKERFSLILESASTNQTSMYLCASSTPTSGTDTQYFGPGTRLTVL.

V gene TRBV30 combines with J gene TRBJ2-7; the match to TRBD1 covers 7 bases. J gave up 3 bases and V 5 bases, and 10 bases lay outside the gene matches. Germline V gene lookup returns CDR1 GTSNPN and CDR2 SVGIG (reference sequence). The CDR3 is 14 residues long. CDR3 protein: CAWDDGDSYYEQYF. The CDR3 nucleotides are TGTGCCTGGGACGATGGGGACAGCTACTACGAGCAGTACTTC.

Only a few counts were recorded for this clone. Other DNA variants within this sample encode the same CDR3. The chain links TRBV20-1 to TRBJ2-5; maybe TRBD1 (5 bases). CDR1 is DFQATT and CDR2 is SNEGSKA in the germline V gene (reference sequence). This CDR3 has 11 amino acids. V lost 6 bases and J 5 bases, leaving 10 bases between the germline ends. CDR3 protein: CSARAVETQYF. Written as DNA, the CDR3 is TGCAGTGCCAGGGCGGTGGAGACCCAGTACTTC.

The V and J genes are TRBV30 and TRBJ1-5, with D tentatively TRBD1 (6 bases). V lost 0 bases, J lost 5 bases, and 8 bases lay in between. The CDR3 runs 13 residues. Germline CDR1 and CDR2: GTSNPN and SVGIG (reference sequence). CDR3 nucleotide sequence: TGTGCCTGGAGTGTGGCAGGGGATCAGCCCCAGCATTTT. Its protein is CAWSVAGDQPQHF. Looking up the rest from reference TRBV30 and TRBJ1-5 gives the full variable domain: SQTIHQWPATLVQPVGSPLSLECTVEGTSNPNLYWYRQAAGRGLQLLFYSVGIGQISSEVPQNLSASRPQDRQFILSSKKLLLSDSGFYLCAWSVAGDQPQHFGDGTRLSIL.

V and J are TRBV5-6 and TRBJ1-1; D unresolved. The CDR3 sequence is 15 residues long. CDR1 and CDR2 (germline): SGHDT, YYEEEE. With 4 bases removed from V and 7 bases from J, the gap between germline ends came to 20 bases. The CDR3, as DNA: TGTGCCAGCAGCCGGGAGCTCCGGGGAAGCAATGAAGCTTTCTTT. Protein product: CASSRELRGSNEAFF. The whole variable domain, remainder taken from reference TRBV5-6 and TRBJ1-1, is DAGVTQSPTHLIKTRGQQVTLRCSPKSGHDTVSWYQQALGQGPQFIFQYYEEEERQRGNFPDRFSGHQFPNYSSELNVNALLLGDSALYLCASSRELRGSNEAFFGQGTRLTVV.